A single sample gave rise to the 32 T cell receptor beta chains below, sequenced in a study of blood T cell repertoires in COVID-19. The data were produced by immunoSEQ multiplex PCR, yet TCRdb's version contains in-frame clones alone and is incomplete. In the table there are approximately 250,000 clones, more than 75% of which are singletons. The sample was peripheral blood. The receptors derive from a man aged 35 to 55 with active or convalescent COVID-19.

The V and J genes are TRBV9 and TRBJ1-6; D unresolved. Trimming cost V 0 bases and J 7 bases, with 11 bases left between them. The germline CDR1 and CDR2 sequences are SGDLS and YYNGEE. The CDR3 runs 15 residues. The CDR3 is CASSVVGNGNSPLHF. In DNA form, the CDR3 reads TGTGCCAGCAGCGTAGTCGGGAATGGGAATTCACCCCTCCACTTT.

The CDR3: CASSQDSGVSGNTIYF. CDR3 coding DNA: TGTGCCAGCAGCCAAGATTCCGGGGTTTCTGGAAACACCATATATTTT. V is TRBV4-2 and J is TRBJ1-3; D gene ambiguous. The CDR3 length is 16 residues. Trimming removed 0 bases at V and 1 base at J, with 10 bases between. CDR1 and CDR2 (germline): LGHNA, YNFKEQ.

This chain uses TRBV7-2 with TRBJ1-2, with a possible D match to TRBD1 (6 bases). The CDR3 runs to 15 residues. V dropped 0 bases and J dropped 5 bases, with 13 bases sitting between them. Per the germline V gene, CDR1 is SGHTA and CDR2 is FQGNSA. The CDR3 is CASSLARTASYGYTF. The CDR3 nucleotides are TGTGCCAGCAGCTTAGCAAGGACAGCCTCTTATGGCTACACCTTC.

V gene TRBV19 combines with J gene TRBJ1-5, with D uncertain. The CDR3 is 17 residues long. V was cut by 5 bases and J by 1 base, with 18 bases left in between. Germline V gives CDR1 LNHDA, CDR2 SQIVND (reference sequence). CDR3 sequence reads: CASSPTTRHGSNQPQHF. The CDR3 nucleotides are TGTGCCAGTAGTCCCACCACCAGACATGGGAGCAATCAGCCCCAGCATTTT.

The chain joins TRBV7-9 to TRBJ1-1; 10 bases line up with TRBD1. Per germline, CDR1 SEHNR and CDR2 FQNEAQ (reference sequence). The CDR3 is 15 amino acids. V dropped 3 bases and J dropped 3; count of bases not matched to a gene: 4. CDR3 loop: CASSFRTGGDTEAFF. For the CDR3, the DNA is TGTGCCAGCAGCTTCCGGACAGGGGGGGACACTGAAGCTTTCTTT. Using reference TRBV7-9 and TRBJ1-1 for the parts outside the CDR3, the full variable domain is DTGVSQNPRHKITKRGQNVTFRCDPISEHNRLYWYRQTLGQGPEFLTYFQNEAQLEKSRLLSDRFSAERPKGSFSTLEIQRTEQGDSAMYLCASSFRTGGDTEAFFGQGTRLTVV.

A word on this clone: The sample holds other DNA sequences that translate to the same CDR3. This sequence joins TRBV4-1 and TRBJ1-2; 7 bases are a match to TRBD1. This CDR3 region has 13 residues. Germline assignment: CDR1 MGHRA and CDR2 YSYEKL. J lost 4 bases, V lost 1 base, and 0 bases had no gene match. The CDR3, as DNA: TGCGCCAGCAGCCAAGGGACAGGCTATGGCTACACCTTC. This gives the protein CASSQGTGYGYTF.

The V and J genes are TRBV30 and TRBJ2-7; D remains ambiguous. This CDR3 has 12 amino acids. V gave up 1 base and J gave up 4 bases, with 8 bases separating them. Germline V gene data show CDR1 as GTSNPN and CDR2 as SVGIG (reference sequence). In DNA, the CDR3 is TGTGCCTGGAGTGCGACATATTACGAGCAGTACTTC. Protein product: CAWSATYYEQYF.

The V and J genes are TRBV28 and TRBJ2-2; 9 positions agree with TRBD2. The germline V gene has CDR1 MDHEN and CDR2 SYDVKM. This CDR3 has 16 residues. J was trimmed by 2 bases and V by 4 bases; bases with no gene match: 5. The CDR3 loop reads CASSSRGGANTGELFF. The CDR3, as DNA: TGTGCCAGCAGTTCGCGCGGGGGGGCCAACACCGGGGAGCTGTTTTTT. The whole variable domain, remainder taken from reference TRBV28 and TRBJ2-2, is DVKVTQSSRYLVKRTGEKVFLECVQDMDHENMFWYRQDPGLGLRLIYFSYDVKMKEKGDIPEGYSVSREKKERFSLILESASTNQTSMYLCASSSRGGANTGELFFGEGSRLTVL.

The rearrangement links TRBV19 to TRBJ1-3; TRBD1 agrees at 9 bases. Trimming cost V 3 bases and J 2 bases; bases outside gene matches: 5. The CDR3 has 16 residues. The germline V gene has CDR1 LNHDA and CDR2 SQIVND (reference sequence). The CDR3 DNA reads TGTGCCAGTAGTATGACAGGGGGTCTACCTGGAAACACCATATATTTT. Translated: CASSMTGGLPGNTIYF.

The chain is built from TRBV9 and TRBJ2-3; 7 nucleotides match TRBD2. This CDR3 region has 15 residues. The germline CDR1 and CDR2 sequences are SGDLS and YYNGEE. V was clipped by 0 bases and J by 8 bases; unmatched bases: 9. This CDR3 is CASSVAPSGRGTQYF. CDR3 nucleotides: TGTGCCAGCAGCGTAGCTCCCTCGGGGAGGGGTACGCAGTATTTT.

The chain joins TRBV2 to TRBJ2-2, with TRBD2 as a possible D gene (5 bases). Trimming removed 6 bases at V and 0 bases at J, with 14 bases between. Per the germline V gene, CDR1 is SNHLY and CDR2 is FYNNEI. This CDR3 contains 16 residues. CDR3 in DNA: TGTGCCAGCAGCCGTTGGACTGGCCCGAACACCGGGGAGCTGTTTTTT. Translating gives CASSRWTGPNTGELFF.

This clone has only a few counts. The DNA of the CDR3 is TGTGCCAGCAGCTTAGGACTAGCGGGAGATAGTCAAGAGACCCAGTACTTC. Translating it yields CASSLGLAGDSQETQYF. The chain is built from TRBV11-3 and TRBJ2-5, with 12 nucleotides matching TRBD2. V was clipped by 1 base and J by 2 bases; unmatched bases: 5. CDR1 and CDR2 from the germline V gene are SGHNT and YENEEA. The CDR3 is made up of 17 amino acids.

The rearrangement links TRBV9 to TRBJ1-1; D possibly corresponds to TRBD1 (6 bases). CDR3 size: 14 residues. The V end lost 0 bases, the J end lost 6 bases, and 12 bases lay between the germline ends. Germline assignment: CDR1 SGDLS and CDR2 YYNGEE. CDR3: CASSVAATGSEAFF. In nucleotides, the CDR3 is TGTGCCAGCAGCGTAGCTGCGACAGGCTCTGAAGCTTTCTTT.

This chain links TRBV6-1 with TRBJ1-1; a weak D match, TRBD1 (6 bases). The CDR3 covers 13 residues. Germline CDR1 and CDR2: MNHNS and SASEGT. V dropped 2 bases and J dropped 3 bases, with 7 bases sitting between them. The CDR3 DNA reads TGTGCCAGCAGTGAAAACAGGGACACTGAAGCTTTCTTT. Its protein is CASSENRDTEAFF.

The gene calls are TRBV24-1 and TRBJ2-5, with 10 bases matching TRBD2. CDR3 length equals 16 residues. The germline gives CDR1 KGHDR, CDR2 SFDVKD. V lost 0 bases to trimming and J lost 5 bases; unmatched junction nucleotides: 5. Here the CDR3 reads CATSDLTSGRGETQYF. CDR3 DNA: TGTGCCACCAGTGATTTGACCAGCGGGAGGGGTGAGACCCAGTACTTC.

The chain recombines TRBV10-3 with TRBJ2-3, with TRBD2 identical over 7 bases. The CDR3 is 14 amino acids. The trim removed 3 bases at V and 5 bases at J, leaving 5 bases unmatched. Germline V gene data show CDR1 as ENHRY and CDR2 as SYGVKD. CDR3 residues: CAISDRDYQDTQYF. In nucleotides, the CDR3 is TGTGCCATCAGTGATAGGGACTATCAAGATACGCAGTATTTT.

The rearrangement uses TRBV25-1 and TRBJ1-6, with D uncertain. Germline assignment: CDR1 MGHDK and CDR2 SYGVNS. The CDR3 sequence is 15 residues long. Trimming pared 3 bases from V and 0 bases from J, leaving 6 bases between. The CDR3 protein is CASSDGSSYNSPLHF. In DNA, the CDR3 is TGTGCCAGCAGTGATGGGAGCTCCTATAATTCACCCCTCCACTTT.

To note about this clone: This sample also contains other DNA sequences that code for the same CDR3. The V call is TRBV5-1, the J call TRBJ2-7, with TRBD2 identical over 10 bases. The CDR3 loop spans 15 amino acids. Germline-derived CDR1 and CDR2 are SGHRS and YFSETQ. V lost 2 bases to trimming and J lost 1 base; unmatched junction nucleotides: 3. The CDR3, as DNA: TGCGCCAGCAGCTTAAGGACTAGCGGATCCTACGAGCAGTACTTC. Translated, it gives CASSLRTSGSYEQYF.

Only one count was recorded for this clone. The rearrangement links TRBV6-5 to TRBJ2-6; no clear D. The V end was cut by 0 bases, the J end by 0 bases, with 6 bases between. CDR3 size: 16 residues. Germline V lookup: CDR1 MNHEY, CDR2 SVGAGI. In DNA, the CDR3 is TGTGCCAGCAGTTACTCGAGAGACTCTGGGGCCAACGTCCTGACTTTC. Translation: CASSYSRDSGANVLTF.

V usage is TRBV6-1 and J usage is TRBJ2-7; TRBD2 is a possible D gene (6 bases). This CDR3 contains 16 residues. Germline V gene data show CDR1 as MNHNS and CDR2 as SASEGT. Trimming stripped 3 bases from V and 4 bases from J, with 19 bases between. The CDR3 bases are TGTGCCAGCAGTGATGCGGGGTGGGTCAGTCATTACGAGCAGTACTTC. Encoded protein: CASSDAGWVSHYEQYF.

This chain connects TRBV19 to TRBJ2-7; D is possibly TRBD2 (6 bases). This CDR3 spans 16 amino acids. CDR1 LNHDA and CDR2 SQIVND come from the germline V gene (reference sequence). Trimming removed 5 bases at V and 1 base at J, with 18 bases between. The CDR3, as DNA: TGTGCCAGTAGTGTTTGGAGGGGCGCGGGGTCCTACGAGCAGTACTTC. It encodes CASSVWRGAGSYEQYF.

The V gene is TRBV6-5, the J gene TRBJ1-6; TRBD1 matches at 9 bases. V dropped 0 bases and J dropped 10; count of bases not matched to a gene: 7. In germline, CDR1 is MNHEY, CDR2 SVGAGI. The CDR3 is 16 amino acids. The CDR3 reads CASSYSIGTGRSPLHF. The CDR3 nucleotides are TGTGCCAGCAGTTACTCGATTGGGACAGGGCGATCACCCCTCCACTTT.

This rearrangement joins TRBV19 to TRBJ1-2; D is perhaps TRBD1 (5 bases). The V gene lost 7 bases and the J gene lost 6 bases, with 18 bases spanning the gap. Looked up from germline, CDR1 is LNHDA and CDR2 is SQIVND (reference sequence). The CDR3 is 14 residues long. CDR3 in amino acids: CASTLKLGGHGYTF. DNA of the CDR3: TGTGCCAGTACCTTGAAACTGGGGGGACATGGCTACACCTTC.

This chain connects TRBV7-6 to TRBJ2-5, with TRBD2 matching over 9 bases. J was trimmed by 5 bases and V by 3 bases; bases with no gene match: 16. Germline V CDR1 and CDR2: SGHVS, FNYEAQ. This CDR3 contains 18 residues. CDR3 region: CASSLGWSSGASGETQYF. In nucleotides, the CDR3 is TGTGCCAGCAGCTTGGGGTGGTCTAGCGGGGCCTCGGGGGAGACCCAGTACTTC.

The J gene is TRBJ2-1, the V gene TRBV12-5, with TRBD2 identical over 8 bases. This CDR3 is built from 15 residues. Germline V gene sequence: CDR1 LGHNT, CDR2 FRNRAP. V trimming: 5 bases; J trimming: 6 bases; junction bases outside the gene matches: 9. The DNA for the CDR3 is TGTGCTAGTGGTCTGCTAGCGGGTGCCCTCAATGAGCAGTTCTTC. Amino acid sequence: CASGLLAGALNEQFF.

The rearrangement joins TRBV5-1 to TRBJ2-7; TRBD1 agrees at 10 bases. Germline-derived CDR1 and CDR2 are SGHRS and YFSETQ. This CDR3 region has 17 residues. After removal of 0 bases from V and 2 bases from J, the junction contained 8 bases not matched to a gene. CDR3 DNA: TGCGCCAGCAGCTTGGTGTCCGGGACAGGGGACGCCTACGAGCAGTACTTC. Its protein product is CASSLVSGTGDAYEQYF.

The V call is TRBV9, the J call TRBJ1-6, with D perhaps TRBD1 (5 bases). CDR1 is SGDLS, CDR2 YYNGEE, per germline. Trimming took 1 base from V and 14 from J, leaving 19 bases between them. The CDR3 consists of 15 residues. The CDR3 nucleotides are TGTGCCAGCAGCGTATCCAGGAAGGGGTTTTTGGCCCTCCACTTT. Its protein is CASSVSRKGFLALHF.

In this sample, this clone turned up once. V is TRBV10-3 and J is TRBJ2-7, with 8 bases fitting TRBD1. The V gene end was trimmed by 2 bases and the J gene end by 6 bases; junction bases not matched to a gene: 12. Per germline, CDR1 ENHRY and CDR2 SYGVKD. The CDR3 consists of 16 residues. The CDR3 DNA reads as TGTGCCATCAGTGAGCCTCATGGACAGGGTGGGTCCGAGCAGTACTTC. This encodes CAISEPHGQGGSEQYF.

V and J are TRBV5-1 and TRBJ1-4; tentative D call: TRBD1 (6 bases). The CDR3 runs 14 residues. CDR1 and CDR2 from the germline V gene are SGHRS and YFSETQ. V shed 2 bases and J shed 12 bases, with 17 bases lying between them. The CDR3 protein is CASSLSTRGGELFF. CDR3 nucleotides: TGCGCCAGCAGCTTATCAACCAGGGGTGGGGAACTGTTTTTT.

This sequence joins TRBV5-5 and TRBJ2-3; 9 positions agree with TRBD2. Per germline, CDR1 SGHKS and CDR2 YYEKEE (reference sequence). After removal of 0 bases from V and 5 bases from J, the junction contained 4 bases not matched to a gene. The CDR3 consists of 15 residues. The CDR3 nucleotides are TGTGCCAGCAGCTTGGATCCACTAGCGGGAGATACGCAGTATTTT. As protein: CASSLDPLAGDTQYF.

The V and J genes are TRBV11-1 and TRBJ1-2; 7 bases align to TRBD1. The J segment lost 4 bases and the V segment lost 5 bases, leaving 7 bases of the junction unmatched. The germline V gene encodes CDR1 SGHAT and CDR2 FQDESV (reference sequence). The CDR3 loop spans 14 amino acids. CDR3 DNA sequence: TGTGCCAGCAGCCCAGTGGGACAGATCTATGGCTACACCTTC. Amino acids: CASSPVGQIYGYTF.

This chain joins TRBV3-1 (or the pseudogene TRBV3-2) and TRBJ1-2; 10 nucleotides match TRBD1. J lost 8 bases, V lost 2 bases, and 8 bases had no gene match. From germline, CDR1 is LGHDT and CDR2 YNNKEL (reference sequence). This CDR3 contains 15 residues. In DNA, the CDR3 is TGTGCCAGCAGCCAACTAGACAGGGGGCTAGTGGGCTACACCTTC. The encoded protein is CASSQLDRGLVGYTF.